These T cell receptor beta chains were read from a single sample in a study of T cell changes during pregnancy in multiple sclerosis. Measured with immunoSEQ multiplex PCR; TCRdb has only the in-frame clones, and not every one. Among tens of thousands of clones listed, approximately 91% were seen once. The material sequenced was peripheral blood, taken in the second trimester of pregnancy. The receptor source for this set is a female donor in good health, enrolled as a control in a pregnancy study. Both conserved end residues are trimmed from each CDR3.

V gene: TRBV15; J gene: TRBJ1-2; CDR3 protein: ATSPHSLGGDGYT
V gene: TRBV6-1; J gene: TRBJ1-5; CDR3 protein: ASSEFRNTVDQPQH
V gene: TRBV27; J gene: TRBJ2-3; CDR3 protein: ASSLGLSVDTQY
V gene: TRBV6-4; J gene: TRBJ2-5; CDR3 protein: ASSDSSEGTQY
V gene: TRBV6-1; J gene: TRBJ1-2; CDR3 protein: ASSEAEVANYGYT
V gene: TRBV7-2; J gene: TRBJ2-7; CDR3 protein: ASSFGQGGSYEQY
V gene: TRBV5-1; J gene: TRBJ2-3; CDR3 protein: ASSPRTSGSTDTQY
V gene: TRBV27; J gene: TRBJ2-3; CDR3 protein: ASSLRMTDTQY
V gene: TRBV6-5; J gene: TRBJ2-7; CDR3 protein: ASSRPGQGFAEQY
V gene: TRBV5-1; J gene: TRBJ1-2; CDR3 protein: ASSRGTAATGSLYGYT
V gene: TRBV4-3; J gene: TRBJ2-4; CDR3 protein: ASSQEPAPRVVGNIQY
V gene: TRBV25-1; J gene: TRBJ2-7; CDR3 protein: ASSAPGSYEQY
V gene: TRBV5-1; J gene: TRBJ2-3; CDR3 protein: ASSLEPSGRGGDTQY
V gene: TRBV5-4; J gene: TRBJ1-1; CDR3 protein: ASSSEVNTEAF
V gene: TRBV6-5; J gene: TRBJ1-1; CDR3 protein: ASRQGGNTEAF
V gene: TRBV5-1; J gene: TRBJ2-3; CDR3 protein: ASSPRLGASGGGTDTQY
V gene: TRBV28; J gene: TRBJ1-2; CDR3 protein: ASSSRPHGQGIGYGYT
V gene: TRBV7-8; J gene: TRBJ2-1; CDR3 protein: ASSPPLRLAGIYNEQF
V gene: TRBV5-1; J gene: TRBJ1-4; CDR3 protein: ASSSLGEGPNEKLF
V gene: TRBV19; J gene: TRBJ1-1; CDR3 protein: AIRDWGNTEAF
V gene: TRBV2; J gene: TRBJ2-4; CDR3 protein: ASSGQTLAKNIQY
V gene: TRBV6-5; J gene: TRBJ1-2; CDR3 protein: ATRFGGDWGYT
V gene: TRBV7-3; J gene: TRBJ1-1; CDR3 protein: ASSSSGTGNTEAF
V gene: TRBV6-5; J gene: TRBJ1-3; CDR3 protein: ASSYEARSGNTIY
V gene: TRBV10-3; J gene: TRBJ1-5; CDR3 protein: AISEAGVPNQPQH
V gene: TRBV10-3; J gene: TRBJ2-5; CDR3 protein: AIRGTSGIKQY
V gene: TRBV29-1; J gene: TRBJ1-1; CDR3 protein: SVGGGWDTEAF
V gene: TRBV9; J gene: TRBJ1-6; CDR3 protein: ASSAGVWGSPLH
V gene: TRBV7-2; J gene: TRBJ1-6; CDR3 protein: ASSLAPGSRPNSPLH
V gene: TRBV4-1; J gene: TRBJ2-2; CDR3 protein: ASSQETDRGAVHTGELF
V gene: TRBV10-1; J gene: TRBJ2-1; CDR3 protein: ASSDRARSNEQF
V gene: TRBV19; J gene: TRBJ2-3; CDR3 protein: ASNRQGAPTDTQY
V gene: TRBV4-1; J gene: TRBJ1-4; CDR3 protein: ASSQGPLEKLF
V gene: TRBV7-9; J gene: TRBJ2-1; CDR3 protein: ASSPRGAGGGNEQF
V gene: TRBV5-6; J gene: TRBJ2-1; CDR3 protein: ASSFDRDNEQF
V gene: TRBV6-5; J gene: TRBJ2-1; CDR3 protein: ASSYPDRARDEQF
V gene: TRBV28; J gene: TRBJ2-4; CDR3 protein: ASSFVTGQLNIQY
V gene: TRBV9; J gene: TRBJ1-3; CDR3 protein: ASSTTGSSGNTIY
V gene: TRBV5-1; J gene: TRBJ1-1; CDR3 protein: ASSPPGQGPNTEAF
V gene: TRBV4-1; J gene: TRBJ2-7; CDR3 protein: ASSQVPRGGEQY
V gene: TRBV27; J gene: TRBJ1-1; CDR3 protein: ASSPPRGIAF
V gene: TRBV7-6; J gene: TRBJ2-1; CDR3 protein: ASRPIRGVRSNEQF
V gene: TRBV5-4; J gene: TRBJ1-2; CDR3 protein: ASSPRGAVNLRGYT
V gene: TRBV5-1; J gene: TRBJ2-7; CDR3 protein: ASSPVGGLADRYEQY
V gene: TRBV5-6; J gene: TRBJ1-1; CDR3 protein: ASSSLGPGATEAF
V gene: TRBV28; J gene: TRBJ2-1; CDR3 protein: ASSLTGTGLYNEQF
V gene: TRBV19; J gene: TRBJ1-2; CDR3 protein: ASNPAGGFNYGYT
V gene: TRBV5-1; J gene: TRBJ2-1; CDR3 protein: ASSLRQGTYNEQF
V gene: TRBV7-7; J gene: TRBJ1-1; CDR3 protein: ASSPRDRGGTEAF
V gene: TRBV19; J gene: TRBJ2-5; CDR3 protein: ASSIVPGLQETQY
V gene: TRBV6-5; J gene: TRBJ2-7; CDR3 protein: ASTSDRGGYEQY
V gene: TRBV6-1; J gene: TRBJ1-2; CDR3 protein: ASRGQGVSYT
V gene: TRBV7-9; J gene: TRBJ2-5; CDR3 protein: ASSLKASGSETQY
V gene: TRBV5-1; J gene: TRBJ2-5; CDR3 protein: ASTRTSGQETQY
V gene: TRBV28; J gene: TRBJ1-1; CDR3 protein: ASSLTGGPEAF
V gene: TRBV2; J gene: TRBJ1-2; CDR3 protein: ASSEVAVVKYGYT
V gene: TRBV2; J gene: TRBJ2-2; CDR3 protein: ASTRDRGTGELF
V gene: TRBV28; J gene: TRBJ2-2; CDR3 protein: ASSWSGNLRPRELF
V gene: TRBV19; J gene: TRBJ1-1; CDR3 protein: ASFGQGFTEAF
V gene: TRBV28; J gene: TRBJ2-7; CDR3 protein: ASSLGVGGYEQY